The next 19 T cell receptor beta chains were all read from a single sample in a study of early T cells in non-severe SARS-CoV-2 infection. TCRdb re-derived calls from the 5' RACE reads in MiXCR, one entry per CDR3 protein. The repertoire includes approximately 71,000 distinct CDR3 sequences, approximately 13% of them detected once, and around an eighth sits in the top ten. Sequenced material: whole blood. Every receptor here comes from an adult who was a healthcare worker with PCR-confirmed SARS-CoV-2 infection or an uninfected control (not recorded which).

This clonotype was picked up many times. CDR3 loop: CSANSGTAGETQYF. The CDR3, as DNA: TGCAGTGCTAACTCCGGGACGGCGGGCGAGACCCAGTACTTC. The J gene is TRBJ2-5, the V gene TRBV20-1, with D tentatively TRBD1 or TRBD2 (5 bases each). Germline lookup yields CDR1 DFQATT and CDR2 SNEGSKA (reference sequence). Trimming stripped 4 bases from V and 5 bases from J, with 17 bases between. The CDR3 has 14 amino acids.

This clonotype was seen repeatedly, ten times or more. V gene TRBV10-3 combines with J gene TRBJ2-5; possibly TRBD2 for D (6 bases). V lost 8 bases to trimming and J lost 3 bases, with 10 bases between them. The germline V gene encodes CDR1 ENHRY and CDR2 SYGVKD. This CDR3 comprises 12 residues. The CDR3 reads CAIGAGKETQYF. Written as DNA, the CDR3 is TGTGCCATCGGGGCGGGGAAAGAGACCCAGTACTTC.

This clonotype has a count of ten or more. V gene TRBV28 combines with J gene TRBJ1-2; unclear D gene. The CDR3 covers 16 residues. V was clipped by 3 bases and J by 1 base, with 15 bases between them. Germline CDR1 MDHEN, CDR2 SYDVKM. CDR3 region: CASSFSTLLINYGYTF. The CDR3 DNA sequence: TGTGCCAGCAGTTTTTCGACCTTACTCATTAACTATGGCTACACCTTC.

This clonotype was counted a few times. The genes are TRBV10-3 and TRBJ2-5; no definite D call. Per germline, CDR1 ENHRY and CDR2 SYGVKD. V was clipped by 6 bases and J by 4 bases, with 15 bases between them. The CDR3 is made up of 14 amino acids. CDR3: CAISGPPPGETQYF. The CDR3 DNA follows: TGTGCCATCAGCGGACCACCACCCGGAGAGACCCAGTACTTC.

The chain has TRBV2 and TRBJ1-4; 8 bases fit TRBD1. This CDR3 is built from 16 residues. The J segment lost 8 bases and the V segment lost 4 bases, leaving 12 bases of the junction unmatched. Germline V gene sequence: CDR1 SNHLY, CDR2 FYNNEI. The chain's CDR3 is CASSANRRTGQEKLFF. In DNA form, the CDR3 reads TGTGCCAGCAGTGCGAACCGACGGACAGGGCAGGAAAAACTGTTTTTT. The full variable domain, its missing parts supplied by reference TRBV2 and TRBJ1-4, is EPEVTQTPSHQVTQMGQEVILRCVPISNHLYFYWYRQILGQKVEFLVSFYNNEISEKSEIFDDQFSVERPDGSNFTLKIRSTKLEDSAMYFCASSANRRTGQEKLFFGSGTQLSVL.

The V and J genes are TRBV5-1 and TRBJ2-7; 8 positions match TRBD2. V gave up 4 bases and J gave up 2 bases; unmatched junction bases: 11. Germline values: CDR1 SGHRS, CDR2 YFSETQ. The CDR3 runs 16 residues. CDR3 sequence reads: CASSPEGTSPAYEQYF. CDR3 in DNA: TGCGCCAGCAGCCCGGAAGGGACTAGTCCTGCCTACGAGCAGTACTTC.

This clonotype was counted ten times or more. The chain carries TRBV7-2 and TRBJ2-1, with TRBD2 matching 9 bases. The CDR3 sequence is 15 residues long. Germline CDR1 is SGHTA and CDR2 is FQGNSA. V gave up 1 base and J gave up 8 bases; unmatched junction bases: 6. For the CDR3, the DNA is TGTGCCAGCAGCTTAGGTGGTAGCGGGGGATATGAGCAGTTCTTC. This sequence encodes CASSLGGSGGYEQFF.

This clonotype was seen only a few times. This chain uses TRBV3-1 with TRBJ1-1, with a weak D call TRBD1 (6 bases). This CDR3 region has 15 residues. Germline V CDR1 and CDR2: LGHDT, YNNKEL (reference sequence). Trimming took 5 bases from V and 1 from J, leaving 14 bases between them. The CDR3: CASSSRGRGNTEAFF. CDR3 DNA sequence: TGTGCCAGCAGCAGCAGGGGAAGGGGGAACACTGAAGCTTTCTTT.

In its sample, this clonotype was seen many times. The chain recombines TRBV4-2 with TRBJ2-5; 9 nucleotides agree with TRBD2. The germline V gene has CDR1 LGHNA and CDR2 YNFKEQ. The V and J ends lost 0 bases and 5 bases, in that order; junction bases with no gene match: 10. This CDR3 is 17 amino acids long. As DNA, the CDR3 is TGTGCCAGCAGCCAAGAGGGTAGCGGGGGATCTCAGGAGACCCAGTACTTC. It encodes CASSQEGSGGSQETQYF.

This clonotype has at least ten counts. V is TRBV11-1 and J is TRBJ2-6; D not certain. Germline CDR1 SGHAT, CDR2 FQDESV (reference sequence). CDR3 size: 16 residues. The ends were cut back, 1 base at V and 0 bases at J, with 7 bases in the middle. In nucleotides, the CDR3 is TGTGCCAGCAGCTTAGGGACCACCTCTGGGGCCAACGTCCTGACTTTC. Protein sequence: CASSLGTTSGANVLTF.

V is TRBV2 and J is TRBJ2-2; 12 bases match TRBD2. The germline gives CDR1 SNHLY, CDR2 FYNNEI. The CDR3 has 14 amino acids. Trimming at V came to 11 bases and at J to 4 bases, leaving 5 bases not matched to a gene. This CDR3 reads CAGWTSGVTGELFF. Written as DNA, the CDR3 is TGTGCCGGATGGACTAGCGGGGTCACCGGGGAGCTGTTTTTT. Full variable domain (outside the CDR3, taken from reference TRBV2 and TRBJ2-2): EPEVTQTPSHQVTQMGQEVILRCVPISNHLYFYWYRQILGQKVEFLVSFYNNEISEKSEIFDDQFSVERPDGSNFTLKIRSTKLEDSAMYFCAGWTSGVTGELFFGEGSRLTVL.

This clonotype was seen at least ten times. V and J are TRBV14 and TRBJ2-1, with 7 bases fitting TRBD1. This CDR3 is 15 amino acids long. Germline CDR1 is SGHDN and CDR2 is FVKESK. The V gene end was trimmed by 4 bases and the J gene end by 5 bases; junction bases not matched to a gene: 8. CDR3 in DNA: TGTGCCAGCAGCCTCCTGGGACAGACAAACAATGAGCAGTTCTTC. Its protein is CASSLLGQTNNEQFF. The full variable domain, rest sourced from reference TRBV14 and TRBJ2-1, is EAGVTQFPSHSVIEKGQTVTLRCDPISGHDNLYWYRRVMGKEIKFLLHFVKESKQDESGMPNNRFLAERTGGTYSTLKVQPAELEDSGVYFCASSLLGQTNNEQFFGPGTRLTVL.

The V and J genes are TRBV19 and TRBJ1-5; 8 positions match TRBD1. V gave up 6 bases and J gave up 4 bases; unmatched junction bases: 5. The germline gives CDR1 LNHDA, CDR2 SQIVND (reference sequence). The CDR3 has 14 amino acids. CDR3 loop: CASSRDRGNQPQHF. In nucleotides, the CDR3 is TGTGCCAGTAGCAGAGACAGGGGAAATCAGCCCCAGCATTTT.

V gene TRBV29-1 combines with J gene TRBJ1-2; D might be TRBD1 (6 bases). The V end lost 6 bases, the J end lost 3 bases, and 20 bases lay between the germline ends. Germline loops: CDR1 SQVTM, CDR2 ANQGSEA. The CDR3 covers 15 residues. DNA for the CDR3: TGCAGCGTCACAATAGAGGGGGGCAGATACTATGGCTACACCTTC. Its protein is CSVTIEGGRYYGYTF.

The chain recombines TRBV29-1 with TRBJ2-1, with a tentative D call TRBD1 (6 bases). Between the trimmed V and J ends, which lost 3 bases and 4 bases, there was a span of 7 bases. The germline V gene encodes CDR1 SQVTM and CDR2 ANQGSEA. This CDR3 is built from 12 residues. The CDR3 spells CSVDRGYNEQFF. The CDR3 nucleotides read TGCAGCGTTGACAGGGGTTACAATGAGCAGTTCTTC.

The V call is TRBV7-9, the J call TRBJ2-1; 7 bases match TRBD1. The junction had 13 bases not matched to a gene; V was cut back by 5 bases and J by 9 bases. The CDR3 spans 15 residues. The germline gives CDR1 SEHNR, CDR2 FQNEAQ (reference sequence). For the CDR3, the DNA is TGTGCCAGCAGCGAAAGACAGGGAAAGCTTTTTGAGCAGTTCTTC. This codes for CASSERQGKLFEQFF.

This clonotype was seen ten or more times. This rearrangement joins TRBV7-3 to TRBJ2-1; a weak D match, TRBD2 (5 bases). V was cut by 4 bases and J by 4 bases, with 8 bases left in between. CDR3 size: 13 residues. The V gene's germline CDR1 is SGHTA and CDR2 FQGTGA. CDR3 nucleotides: TGTGCCAGCAGCTCGGACTTGTACAATGAGCAGTTCTTC. As protein: CASSSDLYNEQFF.

V gene TRBV6-2 or TRBV6-3 combines with J gene TRBJ2-6; D possibly uses TRBD1 or TRBD2 (6 bases each). There are 16 residues in the CDR3. Trimming removed 3 bases from V and 2 bases from J, with 11 bases in between. Germline V gene lookup returns CDR1 MNHEY and CDR2 SVGEGT. The CDR3 region is CASSYWGATGANVLTF. The CDR3 DNA sequence: TGTGCCAGCAGTTATTGGGGGGCAACTGGGGCCAACGTCCTGACTTTC.

This clonotype was detected many times. The rearrangement joins TRBV3-1 to TRBJ2-4; D is possibly TRBD1 (6 bases). CDR3 length: 13 residues. Trimming removed 3 bases from V and 9 bases from J, with 12 bases in between. CDR1 and CDR2 from the germline V gene are LGHDT and YNNKEL (reference sequence). CDR3: CASSHGQIGIQYF. CDR3 nucleotides: TGTGCCAGCAGCCACGGACAGATTGGCATTCAGTACTTC.